Listed below are T cell receptor beta chains from one sample, sequenced in a study of blood T cell repertoires in COVID-19. Assay: immunoSEQ multiplex PCR; the TCRdb copy retains only in-frame clones and omits some. Of about 200,000 clones listed, around 82% were seen once; the top ten hold 7.2%. Sequenced material: peripheral blood. Receptors originate from a woman aged 65 to 85 with acute or convalescent COVID-19. Each CDR3 is given with its conserved first and last residue. A D gene is named only where the DNA matches it firmly. Rows may omit the clone size; those that give it use once, few, many or a size class.

j_call d_call clone_size v_call cdr3_aa cdr3_nt
TRBJ2-1 TRBD2 NA TRBV13 CASGIIGLAGNEQFF TGTGCCAGTGGAATTATAGGACTAGCGGGCAATGAGCAGTTCTTC
TRBJ1-1 TRBD1 NA TRBV19 CASSIRRQGNTEAFF TGTGCCAGTAGTATCCGCCGACAGGGTAACACTGAAGCTTTCTTT
TRBJ2-3 NA NA TRBV12-3/TRBV12-4 CASSFVRGYTQYF TGTGCCAGCAGTTTCGTCCGGGGGTATACGCAGTATTTT
TRBJ1-4 NA NA TRBV18 CASSPDQGPNEKLFF TGTGCCAGCTCACCGGACCAGGGGCCAAATGAAAAACTGTTTTTT
TRBJ2-1 NA NA TRBV19 CASSEGTSSYNEQFF TGTGCCAGTTCGGAGGGGACGAGCTCCTACAATGAGCAGTTCTTC
TRBJ2-2 NA NA TRBV5-1 CASSSVGFRNTGELFF TGCGCCAGCAGCTCCGTCGGTTTTAGGAACACCGGGGAGCTGTTTTTT
TRBJ2-6 NA NA TRBV5-1 CASSFGGSGANVLTF TGCGCCAGCAGCTTCGGGGGCTCTGGGGCCAACGTCCTGACTTTC
TRBJ2-3 TRBD1 NA TRBV11-3 CASSLILTVWDRGTDTQYF TGTGCCAGCAGCCTCATACTGACGGTTTGGGACAGGGGGACAGATACGCAGTATTTT
TRBJ1-2 NA NA TRBV24-1 CATSDPGQTPTYGYTF TGTGCCACCAGTGACCCTGGACAGACCCCGACCTATGGCTACACCTTC
TRBJ1-4 TRBD1 NA TRBV5-6 CASSSRQGAGEKLFF TGTGCCAGCAGCTCGCGACAGGGGGCAGGCGAAAAACTGTTTTTT
TRBJ1-6 NA NA TRBV7-2 CASSAGERYNSPLHF TGTGCCAGCAGCGCAGGGGAAAGGTATAATTCACCCCTCCACTTT
TRBJ2-7 NA NA TRBV28 CASSPSGPGTYEQYF TGTGCCAGCAGTCCCTCAGGGCCGGGTACCTACGAGCAGTACTTC
TRBJ1-2 TRBD1 once TRBV28 CASTLLPGQGGVDGYTF TGTGCCAGCACCTTACTACCCGGACAGGGGGGGGTGGACGGCTACACCTTC
TRBJ1-2 NA NA TRBV5-4 CASSLAAGLRPDYGYTF TGTGCCAGCAGCCTAGCTGCCGGGCTCCGACCGGACTATGGCTACACCTTC
TRBJ2-3 TRBD2 NA TRBV4-1 CASSQVAGGPDTQYF TGCGCCAGCAGCCAAGTAGCGGGGGGGCCAGATACGCAGTATTTT
TRBJ1-5 NA NA TRBV9 CASSVAERPTSNQPQHF TGTGCCAGCAGCGTAGCCGAGCGGCCGACCAGCAATCAGCCCCAGCATTTT
TRBJ2-5 NA NA TRBV12-3/TRBV12-4 CASSSRETQYF TGTGCCAGCAGTTCTCGAGAGACCCAGTACTTC
TRBJ2-3 TRBD2 NA TRBV4-1 CASSQRAGDGTDTQYF TGCGCCAGCAGCCAAAGGGCGGGGGACGGCACAGATACGCAGTATTTT
TRBJ2-7 TRBD2 NA TRBV11-2 CASGLTSGHYEQYF TGTGCCAGCGGGCTGACTAGCGGCCACTACGAGCAGTACTTC
TRBJ1-2 NA NA TRBV25-1 CASSEPQGQGYTF TGTGCCAGCAGTGAGCCGCAGGGTCAGGGCTACACCTTC
TRBJ2-3 TRBD2 NA TRBV11-1 CASSPRLAGGNTQYF TGTGCCAGCAGCCCAAGACTAGCGGGGGGGAATACGCAGTATTTT
TRBJ2-1 TRBD1 NA TRBV25-1 CASSGDRGKYNEQFF TGTGCCAGCAGTGGAGACAGGGGCAAATACAATGAGCAGTTCTTC
TRBJ1-1 NA NA TRBV12-2 CASRRIGRPPNTEAFF TGTGCAAGTCGCCGTATCGGGAGGCCACCCAACACTGAAGCTTTCTTT
TRBJ1-2 TRBD1 NA TRBV30 CAWGTEINYGYTF TGTGCCTGGGGGACAGAAATTAACTATGGCTACACCTTC